The clone carrying this T cell receptor (beta chain) was seen a few times. These data are taken from a study of tumor and adjacent non-tumor tissue in lung cancer. Three rounds of nested PCR, following a modified ARM-PCR protocol, produced the TCRbeta library. TCRdb re-analysed the multiplex PCR reads in MiXCR, keeping a single row per CDR3 protein. The sample lists fewer than 55,000 distinct CDR3 sequences, less than 70% occurring once. V was trimmed by 10 bases and J by 5 bases, leaving 23 bases between them. The CDR3 totals 15 residues. RNA was extracted from bulk tissue without any cell sorting. This non-tumor lung sample came from over 3 cm beyond the tumor edge.

The sequencing input was distant non-tumor lung tissue. The chain joins TRBV12-3 or TRBV12-4 to TRBJ1-2; a possible D gene is TRBD1 (5 bases). This TCR derives from a woman in her forties with non-small cell lung cancer. CDR3 DNA sequence: TGTGCCATCTGCTACGAAGGGGATATTCCTTATGGCTACACCTTC. Amino acids: CAICYEGDIPYGYTF.